The 6 T cell receptor beta chains below all came from one sample that was sequenced in a study of blood T cell repertoires in COVID-19. Profiled with immunoSEQ multiplex PCR; TCRdb holds only in-frame clones, not every one. The top ten clones hold roughly 2.6% of a sample with about 270,000 clones, about 89% of them seen once. Sequencing used PBMCs or T cells enriched from blood (not recorded which). The receptor source for this set is a woman under 30 who had recovered from COVID-19.

This chain uses TRBV11-2 with TRBJ1-6, with 9 bases lining up with TRBD1. V was clipped by 2 bases and J by 8 bases; unmatched bases: 1. This CDR3 has 14 amino acids. In germline, CDR1 is SGHAT, CDR2 FQNNGV. CDR3 sequence: CASSLTGGDSPLHF. CDR3 bases: TGTGCCAGCAGCTTAACAGGGGGCGATTCACCCCTCCACTTT.

The gene calls are TRBV2 and TRBJ2-1; possibly TRBD2 for D (5 bases). CDR3 length equals 15 residues. The V end was cut by 6 bases, the J end by 0 bases, with 12 bases between. In germline, CDR1 is SNHLY, CDR2 FYNNEI. In DNA form, the CDR3 reads TGTGCCAGCAGCCCAGCGGCGAGCTCCTACAATGAGCAGTTCTTC. Its protein product is CASSPAASSYNEQFF.

This rearrangement joins TRBV27 to TRBJ2-7, with 9 nucleotides matching TRBD1. This CDR3 is built from 16 residues. In germline, CDR1 is MNHEY, CDR2 SMNVEV (reference sequence). V dropped 4 bases and J dropped 6; count of bases not matched to a gene: 13. CDR3 bases: TGTGCCAGCAGTTCACCCACAGGGGGCGGCAGGAGCGAGCAGTACTTC. It yields the protein CASSSPTGGGRSEQYF.

The J gene is TRBJ2-7, the V gene TRBV18, with 7 positions matching TRBD2. This CDR3 has 15 amino acids. In germline, CDR1 is KGHSH, CDR2 LQKENI. V lost 5 bases and J lost 2; bases outside the gene matches: 9. Here the CDR3 DNA reads TGTGCCAGCTCAACAGACCCTAGCGGCGCCTACGAGCAGTACTTC. Its translation is CASSTDPSGAYEQYF. The variable domain in full, completed from reference TRBV18 and TRBJ2-7, reads NAGVMQNPRHLVRRRGQEARLRCSPMKGHSHVYWYRQLPEEGLKFMVYLQKENIIDESGMPKERFSAEFPKEGPSILRIQQVVRGDSAAYFCASSTDPSGAYEQYFGPGTRLTVT.

The chain combines TRBV6-2 or TRBV6-3 with TRBJ2-1; the match to TRBD2 covers 14 bases. Losses at the gene ends were 4 bases for V and 4 bases for J; bases not matched to a gene: 12. CDR1 is MNHEY, CDR2 SVGEGT, per germline. CDR3 length: 19 amino acids. The CDR3 reads CASSSTGGLAGVSYNEQFF. CDR3 bases: TGTGCCAGCAGTTCAACTGGGGGACTAGCGGGAGTTTCGTACAATGAGCAGTTCTTC.

This rearrangement joins TRBV7-2 to TRBJ1-6, with a tentative D call TRBD1 (6 bases). The CDR3 consists of 16 residues. Deletions cut 5 bases from V and 6 bases from J, with 17 bases between. CDR1 is SGHTA and CDR2 is FQGNSA in the germline V gene. The CDR3 region is CASSPLDGQPNSPLHF. In DNA, the CDR3 is TGTGCCAGCAGCCCCCTAGACGGACAGCCTAATTCACCCCTCCACTTT.